This section outlines one TCR beta chain sequence together with its context. The CDR3 consists of 15 residues. Germline V gene lookup returns CDR1 MNHEY and CDR2 SMNVEV (reference sequence). Trimming took off 3 bases at V and 0 bases at J, with 12 bases between the two ends. As handled by the study authors: Cell counts per sample came from amplifying reference gene primers. Profiling relied on immunoSEQ multiplex PCR, and the TCRdb table lists in-frame clones only, not all of them. Clone size and V and J calls were adopted from that table, with D and trimming inferred from the DNA. The sample lists 150,000 to 200,000 clones, 80% to 90% seen once, with under 2% in the top ten. This entry comes from a study of blood T cell repertoires in COVID-19. As for the study in general: Italy, Spain and the United States were the sources of the convalescent and acute COVID-19 samples. PBMCs, B-cell-depleted T cells, or T cells were the source of the cDNA or gDNA that made up the material.

The gene calls are TRBV27 and TRBJ2-7, with TRBD1 as a possible D gene (5 bases). The sequenced material came from peripheral blood. The sequence was obtained from a man between 18 and 35 years old who had recovered from COVID-19. CDR3 residues: CASSLGQANSYEQYF. DNA for the CDR3: TGTGCCAGCAGTTTGGGGCAGGCGAACTCCTACGAGCAGTACTTC.